The rows below give T cell receptor beta chains drawn from one sample of a study of blood T cell repertoires in COVID-19. Measured with immunoSEQ multiplex PCR; TCRdb has only the in-frame clones, and not every one. The sample has approximately 19,000 clones, 85% to 90% seen once. Sequenced material: peripheral blood. Receptor source: a human donor in a cohort sampled during active COVID-19. The conserved cysteine and the conserved F or W are not part of the CDR3 here. Fields, in order: V gene, D gene, J gene, CDR3 protein. D genes are given only for firm matches.

v_call: TRBV18; d_call: NA; j_call: TRBJ2-1; cdr3_aa: ASFSGLSNEQF
v_call: TRBV5-1; d_call: NA; j_call: TRBJ1-1; cdr3_aa: ASSLGSQGLVNTEAF
v_call: TRBV6-4; d_call: TRBD1; j_call: TRBJ2-7; cdr3_aa: ASSEFQGAGYEQY
v_call: TRBV6-6; d_call: TRBD1; j_call: TRBJ1-3; cdr3_aa: ASSWDRGTGNTIY
v_call: TRBV5-5; d_call: TRBD1; j_call: TRBJ1-5; cdr3_aa: ASSSGTGGAGNQPQH
v_call: TRBV19; d_call: NA; j_call: TRBJ2-2; cdr3_aa: ASSFQGSGELF
v_call: TRBV30; d_call: TRBD1; j_call: TRBJ1-2; cdr3_aa: AWTPQGVYGYT
v_call: TRBV2; d_call: NA; j_call: TRBJ2-2; cdr3_aa: ASGLQGLPTGELF
v_call: TRBV29-1; d_call: NA; j_call: TRBJ1-4; cdr3_aa: SVEFGSNEKLF
v_call: TRBV27; d_call: TRBD1; j_call: TRBJ1-1; cdr3_aa: ASSLTGQGVTEAF
v_call: TRBV11-2; d_call: NA; j_call: TRBJ2-3; cdr3_aa: ASSLGAGADTQY
v_call: TRBV6-5; d_call: TRBD1; j_call: TRBJ1-1; cdr3_aa: AVALTGETEAF
v_call: TRBV7-3; d_call: NA; j_call: TRBJ2-2; cdr3_aa: ASRLTANTGELF
v_call: TRBV30; d_call: NA; j_call: TRBJ1-5; cdr3_aa: AWRQPNQPQH
v_call: TRBV5-4; d_call: NA; j_call: TRBJ2-3; cdr3_aa: ASSLAPGTQY
v_call: TRBV7-6; d_call: NA; j_call: TRBJ2-3; cdr3_aa: ASSLAPGDTQY
v_call: TRBV2; d_call: NA; j_call: TRBJ1-6; cdr3_aa: ASLPEAGITPLH
v_call: TRBV25-1; d_call: TRBD2; j_call: TRBJ2-1; cdr3_aa: ASSPRGGFGSV
v_call: TRBV5-5; d_call: TRBD1; j_call: TRBJ2-2; cdr3_aa: ASSFRDRATTGELF
v_call: TRBV2; d_call: TRBD1; j_call: TRBJ2-2; cdr3_aa: ARGQGYGTGELF
v_call: TRBV4-1; d_call: NA; j_call: TRBJ2-5; cdr3_aa: ASSQPGFQETQY
v_call: TRBV19; d_call: TRBD1; j_call: TRBJ1-4; cdr3_aa: ASSSGQGLSNEKLF
v_call: TRBV28; d_call: NA; j_call: TRBJ1-1; cdr3_aa: ASAVAGDTEAF
v_call: TRBV18; d_call: TRBD1; j_call: TRBJ2-7; cdr3_aa: ASSPQGQGAHEQY
v_call: TRBV30; d_call: TRBD1; j_call: TRBJ1-4; cdr3_aa: AWSVRTGGFEKLF
v_call: TRBV27; d_call: TRBD1; j_call: TRBJ2-7; cdr3_aa: ASSRGTGASHEQY
v_call: TRBV7-6; d_call: NA; j_call: TRBJ2-3; cdr3_aa: ASSSGTYTDTQY
v_call: TRBV27; d_call: NA; j_call: TRBJ1-1; cdr3_aa: ASSLWEGIGEAF
v_call: TRBV12-3/TRBV12-4; d_call: NA; j_call: TRBJ2-5; cdr3_aa: ASRGHNQETQY
v_call: TRBV30; d_call: NA; j_call: TRBJ1-2; cdr3_aa: AWSPRGISYGYT
v_call: TRBV11-1; d_call: NA; j_call: TRBJ2-2; cdr3_aa: ASSYYGGELF
v_call: TRBV21-1; d_call: NA; j_call: TRBJ1-5; cdr3_aa: ASSKPREGNQPQH
v_call: TRBV5-1; d_call: TRBD1; j_call: TRBJ2-1; cdr3_aa: ASSLEGQGIHNEQF
v_call: TRBV7-8; d_call: NA; j_call: TRBJ1-1; cdr3_aa: ASSLDLRVNTEAF
v_call: TRBV29-1; d_call: TRBD1; j_call: TRBJ2-7; cdr3_aa: SVETGTGYYEQY
v_call: TRBV7-9; d_call: NA; j_call: TRBJ2-1; cdr3_aa: ASSFIYNEQF
v_call: TRBV18; d_call: TRBD1; j_call: TRBJ1-1; cdr3_aa: ASSGQMNTEAF
v_call: TRBV15; d_call: NA; j_call: TRBJ1-6; cdr3_aa: ATSPGGESPLH
v_call: TRBV7-8; d_call: TRBD1; j_call: TRBJ2-7; cdr3_aa: ASSTRGKDEQY
v_call: TRBV25-1; d_call: NA; j_call: TRBJ2-5; cdr3_aa: ASSDEETQY
v_call: TRBV11-2; d_call: TRBD1; j_call: TRBJ2-5; cdr3_aa: ASSPGQGPAMETQY
v_call: TRBV10-3; d_call: TRBD2; j_call: TRBJ2-7; cdr3_aa: ATTGLAQPYEQY
v_call: TRBV18; d_call: NA; j_call: TRBJ1-1; cdr3_aa: ASSPSLGSQPEAF
v_call: TRBV10-3; d_call: TRBD2; j_call: TRBJ2-1; cdr3_aa: AISEGASGGTPNRQF
v_call: TRBV5-1; d_call: TRBD2; j_call: TRBJ2-5; cdr3_aa: ASSPGGVHTETQY
v_call: TRBV2; d_call: TRBD1; j_call: TRBJ2-7; cdr3_aa: ASSGDRKGSSYEQY
v_call: TRBV5-6; d_call: TRBD1; j_call: TRBJ2-7; cdr3_aa: ASRGDRGRAYEQY
v_call: TRBV6-5; d_call: NA; j_call: TRBJ1-2; cdr3_aa: ASRDGSDVYGYT
v_call: TRBV6-5; d_call: TRBD1; j_call: TRBJ1-2; cdr3_aa: ASRRDRAGYGYT
v_call: TRBV7-9; d_call: NA; j_call: TRBJ1-6; cdr3_aa: ASSWEGPSYNSPLH
v_call: TRBV27; d_call: TRBD1; j_call: TRBJ1-1; cdr3_aa: ASSLQLGQGLAF
v_call: TRBV2; d_call: NA; j_call: TRBJ1-2; cdr3_aa: ASTHAVNNYGYT
v_call: TRBV5-1; d_call: NA; j_call: TRBJ2-1; cdr3_aa: ASSLALGTDYNEQF
v_call: TRBV3-1/TRBV3-2; d_call: TRBD2; j_call: TRBJ2-5; cdr3_aa: ASSALRGGPGPETQY
v_call: TRBV6-2/TRBV6-3; d_call: TRBD2; j_call: TRBJ2-7; cdr3_aa: ASSQGRGGREQY
v_call: TRBV7-3; d_call: NA; j_call: TRBJ2-2; cdr3_aa: ASSLHIDTGELF